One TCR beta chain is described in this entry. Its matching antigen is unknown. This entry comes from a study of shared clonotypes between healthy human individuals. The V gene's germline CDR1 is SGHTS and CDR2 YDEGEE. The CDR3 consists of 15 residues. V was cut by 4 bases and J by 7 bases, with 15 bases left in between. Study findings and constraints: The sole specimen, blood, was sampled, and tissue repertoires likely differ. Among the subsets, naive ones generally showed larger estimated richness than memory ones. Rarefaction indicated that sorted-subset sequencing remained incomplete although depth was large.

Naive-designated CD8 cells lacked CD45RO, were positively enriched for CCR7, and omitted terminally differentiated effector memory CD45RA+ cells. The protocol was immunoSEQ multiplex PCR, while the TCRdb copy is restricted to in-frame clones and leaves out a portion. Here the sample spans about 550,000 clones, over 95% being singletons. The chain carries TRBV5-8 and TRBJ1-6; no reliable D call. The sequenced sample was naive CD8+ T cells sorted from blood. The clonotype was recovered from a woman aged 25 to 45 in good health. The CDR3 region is CASSPNPAINSPLHF. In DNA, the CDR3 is TGTGCCAGCAGCCCAAACCCGGCCATCAATTCACCCCTCCACTTT.